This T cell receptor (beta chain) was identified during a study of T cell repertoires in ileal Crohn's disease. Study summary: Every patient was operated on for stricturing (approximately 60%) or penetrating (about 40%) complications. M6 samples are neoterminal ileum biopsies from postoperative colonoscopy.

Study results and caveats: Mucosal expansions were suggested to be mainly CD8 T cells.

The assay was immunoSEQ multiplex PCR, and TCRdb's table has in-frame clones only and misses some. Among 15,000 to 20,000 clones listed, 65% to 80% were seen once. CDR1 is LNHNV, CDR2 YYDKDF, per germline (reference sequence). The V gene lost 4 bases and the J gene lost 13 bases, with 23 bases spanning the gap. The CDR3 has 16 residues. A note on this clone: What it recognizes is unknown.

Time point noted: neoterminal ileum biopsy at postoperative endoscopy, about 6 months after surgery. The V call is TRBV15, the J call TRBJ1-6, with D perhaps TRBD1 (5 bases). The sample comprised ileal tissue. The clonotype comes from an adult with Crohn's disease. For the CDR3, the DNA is TGTGCCACCAGCACCAGACGGGGGGGACGGGTGGTTCCCCTCCACTTT. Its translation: CATSTRRGGRVVPLHF.